This TCR beta chain was identified during a study of control samples from healthy donors and cancer patients. Libraries were prepared by immunoSEQ multiplex PCR; TCRdb keeps only in-frame clonotypes and omits some of them. The sample lists about 180,000 clones; around 90% were seen once. V trimming: 4 bases; J trimming: 2 bases; junction bases outside the gene matches: 8. The CDR3 sequence is 16 residues long. Germline CDR1 SGDLS, CDR2 YYNGEE. The J gene is TRBJ2-3, the V gene TRBV9; 9 nucleotides match TRBD2. Sequencing input: blood. The receptor's source is a woman aged 50 to 60 in good health. The DNA of the CDR3 is TGTGCCAGCAGCCTACAGGGACTAGCAAACACAGATACGCAGTATTTT. Its translation: CASSLQGLANTDTQYF.